Listed below are T cell receptor beta chains from one sample, sequenced in a study of cytomegalovirus exposure and HLA in healthy donors. Measured with immunoSEQ multiplex PCR; TCRdb has only the in-frame clones, and not every one. Here the sample spans 180,000 or so clones, roughly 74% being singletons. The sequencing input was PBMCs. These receptors were obtained from a woman in her 40s in good health and CMV-seropositive. Each CDR3 is given with its conserved first and last residue. D genes are given only for firm matches. Size values are once, few and many counts, or a class for expanded clones, and some rows have none.

NA	TRBD1	TRBV28	TRBJ1-1	TGTGCCAGCAGCCTACAGGGGGGCGGCACTGAAGCTTTCTTT	CASSLQGGGTEAFF
NA	TRBD1	TRBV6-1	TRBJ1-5	TGTGCCAGCAGTGAATCACAGGGGAACAATCAGCCCCAGCATTTT	CASSESQGNNQPQHF
once	TRBD1	TRBV7-8	TRBJ1-5	TGTGCCAGCAGCTTACACAGGGGGGAGGTCCAGCATTTT	CASSLHRGEVQHF
NA	NA	TRBV7-9	TRBJ2-7	TGTGCCAGCAGCTTAGGTCGGGGGTACGAGCAGTACTTC	CASSLGRGYEQYF
NA	NA	TRBV28	TRBJ1-1	TGTGCCAGCAGTCCCTTTCGTATCTTGAACACTGAAGCTTTCTTT	CASSPFRILNTEAFF
NA	TRBD2	TRBV2	TRBJ2-1	TGTGCCAGCAGTGAAATACGGGGAGGGGCCAATGAGCAGTTCTTC	CASSEIRGGANEQFF
NA	TRBD1	TRBV11-2	TRBJ1-2	TGTGCCAGCAGCCCTATCACAGGGGGGTATGGCTACACCTTC	CASSPITGGYGYTF
once	TRBD1	TRBV2	TRBJ1-3	TGTGCCAGCACCACCCGGGACAGGGAGTATTTATCTGGAAACACCATATATTTT	CASTTRDREYLSGNTIYF
NA	TRBD2	TRBV4-2	TRBJ2-3	TGTGCCAGCAGCGGGGGACTAGCTCAGGAAGATACGCAGTATTTT	CASSGGLAQEDTQYF
NA	NA	TRBV11-2	TRBJ2-7	TGTGCCAGCAGCTTAGCCGGGTACGAGCAGTACTTC	CASSLAGYEQYF
few	NA	TRBV28	TRBJ1-2	TGTGCCAGCAGTCAGACCTCCGGGACTCCTAACTATGGCTACACCTTC	CASSQTSGTPNYGYTF
NA	TRBD1	TRBV15	TRBJ1-2	TGTGCCACCAGCAAGCGGACAGGGGACTATGGCTACACCTTC	CATSKRTGDYGYTF
NA	NA	TRBV30	TRBJ1-1	TGTGCCTGGAACCAACAGGGCCCGGGGACTGAAGCTTTCTTT	CAWNQQGPGTEAFF
NA	TRBD2	TRBV9	TRBJ2-1	TGTGCCAGCAGCTTTTGGGGGGGACTTGATAATGAGCAGTTCTTC	CASSFWGGLDNEQFF
NA	NA	TRBV28	TRBJ1-1	TGTGCCAGCAGTGAGGTGCTCAACAAGAGGGCTGAAGCTTTCTTT	CASSEVLNKRAEAFF
once	NA	TRBV7-6	TRBJ1-1	TGTGCCAGCAGCTTAGGGCAGAACACTGAAGCTTTCTTT	CASSLGQNTEAFF
NA	TRBD2	TRBV5-1	TRBJ2-3	TGCGCCAGCAGCTGGGGTACTAGCGGGATTACAGATACGCAGTATTTT	CASSWGTSGITDTQYF
NA	NA	TRBV7-2	TRBJ1-2	TGTGCCAGCAGCTTTGACAGGTCCTATGGCTACACCTTC	CASSFDRSYGYTF
NA	NA	TRBV28	TRBJ1-2	TGTGCCAGCAGTCCCCCGTCAGGAGGTGGCTACACCTTC	CASSPPSGGGYTF
NA	NA	TRBV6-5	TRBJ1-3	TGTGCCAGCAGGAAGAGGGACTCTGGAAACACCATATATTTT	CASRKRDSGNTIYF
NA	NA	TRBV10-1	TRBJ2-1	TGCGCCAGCAGTGAGCGGACTCAACCCAGAGATAATGAGCAGTTCTTC	CASSERTQPRDNEQFF
NA	TRBD1	TRBV28	TRBJ1-5	TGTGCCAGCACTAAGTTCCAGGGGGATCAGCCCCAGCATTTT	CASTKFQGDQPQHF
NA	TRBD2	TRBV4-2	TRBJ2-2	TGTGCCAGCAGCCAGGATGGACTAGCGGGAGTTGGCGGGGAGCTGTTTTTT	CASSQDGLAGVGGELFF
NA	NA	TRBV18	TRBJ2-3	TGTGCCAGCTCACCGGTCAGGGTTAGCACAGATACGCAGTATTTT	CASSPVRVSTDTQYF
NA	TRBD1	TRBV28	TRBJ2-3	TGTGCCAGCAGTTTAAGGGACAGGGGTGCGCAGTATTTT	CASSLRDRGAQYF
once	NA	TRBV6-1	TRBJ2-7	TGTGCCAGCAGTGTAATAGGGGACTACGAGCAGTACTTC	CASSVIGDYEQYF
NA	NA	TRBV29-1	TRBJ1-2	TGCAGCGTTGAATCGGGGAATCCCCATGGCTACACCTTC	CSVESGNPHGYTF
NA	NA	TRBV19	TRBJ1-2	TGTGCCAGTAGTACGCCCCTGGGCGGGTTTGGCTATGGCTACACCTTC	CASSTPLGGFGYGYTF
NA	TRBD2	TRBV11-2	TRBJ2-7	TGTGCCAGCAGCTTGGCCTCTAGCGGGCCCTACGAGCAGTACTTC	CASSLASSGPYEQYF
NA	NA	TRBV7-9	TRBJ1-4	TGTGCCAGCACCCCTGGAGCAACTAATGAAAAACTGTTTTTT	CASTPGATNEKLFF
NA	TRBD2	TRBV2	TRBJ2-7	TGTGCCAGCAGTGAGGGACTAGCGGAGTCCTACGAGCAGTACTTC	CASSEGLAESYEQYF
few	TRBD2	TRBV19	TRBJ2-6	TGTGCCAGCCTCCCTAGCGGGAGGGCTGGGGCCAACGTCCTGACTTTC	CASLPSGRAGANVLTF
NA	NA	TRBV27	TRBJ2-7	TGTGCCAGCGGGGAGGTCGGGTCCTACGAGCAGTACTTC	CASGEVGSYEQYF
few	NA	TRBV4-3	TRBJ1-5	TGCGCCAGCAGCCAAGATATTGAGGGAAATCAGCCCCAGCATTTT	CASSQDIEGNQPQHF
NA	NA	TRBV10-3	TRBJ1-1	TGTGCCATTACATTCAGCGCGAACACTGAAGCTTTCTTT	CAITFSANTEAFF
NA	TRBD1	TRBV29-1	TRBJ1-1	TGCAGCGTGGACGAGGGGGCAACTGAAGCTTTCTTT	CSVDEGATEAFF
NA	TRBD1	TRBV11-3	TRBJ2-1	TGTGCCAGCAGCCGGGACAGGGAGTACAATGAGCAGTTCTTC	CASSRDREYNEQFF
NA	NA	TRBV9	TRBJ2-1	TGTGCCAGCAGCGTAACTGGTGGCTCCTACAATGAGCAGTTCTTC	CASSVTGGSYNEQFF
few	TRBD1	TRBV6-1	TRBJ2-1	TGTGCCAGCAGTGCATATCAAATCACAACCGGGACAGGGGTCGGTGAGCAGTTCTTC	CASSAYQITTGTGVGEQFF
NA	TRBD2	TRBV7-6	TRBJ2-1	TGTGCCAGCAGCTTAGCGGTTGGGACTAGAGTTCCCAATGAGCAGTTCTTC	CASSLAVGTRVPNEQFF
NA	NA	TRBV11-2	TRBJ1-5	TGTGCCAGCAGCGTCCCGGGGGGGAATAGCAATCAGCCCCAGCATTTT	CASSVPGGNSNQPQHF
NA	NA	TRBV7-2	TRBJ1-1	TGTGCCAGCAGCTTAGCCACAGGGTTGAACACTGAAGCTTTCTTT	CASSLATGLNTEAFF
NA	TRBD1	TRBV5-1	TRBJ2-1	TGCGCCAGCAGGGGACAGCTCAATGAGCAGTTCTTC	CASRGQLNEQFF
once	TRBD1	TRBV6-1	TRBJ1-4	TGTGCCAGCAGTGAAGCAAGAGGACAGGGTAATGAAAAACTGTTTTTT	CASSEARGQGNEKLFF
NA	TRBD2	TRBV28	TRBJ2-5	TGTGCCAGCAGACCCCGGACTAGCGGGGCCGCCGTGGCCCAGTACTTC	CASRPRTSGAAVAQYF
NA	NA	TRBV11-2	TRBJ2-3	TGTGCCAGCAGCTTAAGGTGGGGCGCAGATACGCAGTATTTT	CASSLRWGADTQYF
NA	NA	TRBV28	TRBJ1-1	TGTGCCAGCAGGATAGACAGAGAAGCTTTCTTT	CASRIDREAFF
NA	NA	TRBV10-3	TRBJ1-1	TGTGCCATCAGCCCCGGGACTGAAGGAACGGCTTTCTTT	CAISPGTEGTAFF
NA	TRBD1	TRBV6-1	TRBJ1-6	TGTGCCAGCAGTGAAGCACAGGCCAGGGGGCCGAATTCACCCCTCCACTTT	CASSEAQARGPNSPLHF
NA	TRBD1	TRBV7-8	TRBJ1-5	TGTGCCAGCAGCTTAGGCCGGACAGGGGATCAGCCCCAGCATTTT	CASSLGRTGDQPQHF
once	NA	TRBV4-3	TRBJ2-1	TGCGCCAGCAGCCAAGAACCTAGTTCTTATGAGCAGTTCTTC	CASSQEPSSYEQFF
NA	TRBD1	TRBV18	TRBJ2-3	TGTGCCAGCTCCCCAGAGACAGGGGGCACAGATACGCAGTATTTT	CASSPETGGTDTQYF
NA	NA	TRBV7-9	TRBJ2-3	TGTGCCAGCAGCCCGACTAGCACAGATACGCAGTATTTT	CASSPTSTDTQYF
NA	NA	TRBV18	TRBJ2-1	TGTGCCAGCTCACCAGGGCAGACGAGCTCCTACAATGAGCAGTTCTTC	CASSPGQTSSYNEQFF
NA	NA	TRBV7-8	TRBJ2-1	TGTGCCAGCAGCCCCGGGAGTGACAATGAGCAGTTCTTC	CASSPGSDNEQFF
NA	TRBD2	TRBV11-2	TRBJ2-4	TGTGCCAGCAGCTTGGGGCTAGCGGGAGGAATGAACATTCAGTACTTC	CASSLGLAGGMNIQYF
NA	NA	TRBV30	TRBJ2-4	TGTGCTGTAAGCCCGGTTCGGGACATTCAGTACTTC	CAVSPVRDIQYF
NA	TRBD1	TRBV19	TRBJ2-7	TGTGCCAGCCGAATCCGGGACAGGGCTTTAACCGAGCAGTACTTC	CASRIRDRALTEQYF
NA	TRBD2	TRBV19	TRBJ2-2	TGTGCCAGTAGTAATTCCGGGACTAGCGGATTAAATCTCGCCGGGGAGCTGTTTTTT	CASSNSGTSGLNLAGELFF